The 8 T cell receptor beta chains in this list originate from one sample, sequenced in a study of vaccination and CD4 T cells after COVID-19. With the Oncomine TCR Beta short-read assay, DNA from cultured CD4+ T cells was sequenced. In TCRdb, the PCR reads were re-called with MiXCR into one record per CDR3 protein. The sample has about 15,000 distinct CDR3 sequences; over 55% are singletons. The antigens for these receptors are not known. Treatment defined: roughly ten-day PBMC culture with coronavirus spike peptide pools or control peptides (ViraFEST assay). Sequences were obtained from CD4+ T cells from blood, cultured in vitro. These receptors came from a human donor who had recovered from COVID-19.

This clonotype was seen only once. This chain connects TRBV11-2 to TRBJ2-1; D remains ambiguous. Germline CDR1 is SGHAT and CDR2 is FQNNGV. This CDR3 has 14 residues. V was pared by 8 bases and J by 0 bases, with 11 bases between. The CDR3 nucleotides read TGTGCCAGCCCTCCCGACCGCTCCTACAATGAGCAGTTCTTC. Residues: CASPPDRSYNEQFF.

The V call is TRBV6-1, the J call TRBJ2-7, with TRBD2 matching 7 bases. The junction had 11 bases not matched to a gene; V was cut back by 4 bases and J by 5 bases. There are 15 residues in the CDR3. The germline V gene encodes CDR1 MNHNS and CDR2 SASEGT. Here the CDR3 DNA reads TGTGCCAGCAGTGCAAGGTGGGGGGAGGGAAACGAGCAGTACTTC. Its protein is CASSARWGEGNEQYF.

The chain combines TRBV19 with TRBJ1-5; D call uncertain. The germline V gene has CDR1 LNHDA and CDR2 SQIVND (reference sequence). Trimming left V 5 bases short and J 0 bases short, with 11 bases between. There are 15 residues in the CDR3. The CDR3 sequence: CASSLAVVSNQPQHF. CDR3 sequence (DNA): TGTGCCAGTAGTCTGGCCGTGGTTAGCAATCAGCCCCAGCATTTT. The entire variable domain, with the rest obtained from reference TRBV19 and TRBJ1-5, is as follows: DGGITQSPKYLFRKEGQNVTLSCEQNLNHDAMYWYRQDPGQGLRLIYYSQIVNDFQKGDIAEGYSVSREKKESFPLTVTSAQKNPTAFYLCASSLAVVSNQPQHFGDGTRLSIL.

The gene calls are TRBV15 and TRBJ1-2, with TRBD1 matching over 11 bases. Germline-derived CDR1 and CDR2 are LNHNV and YYDKDF (reference sequence). There are 15 residues in the CDR3. V dropped 4 bases and J dropped 4; count of bases not matched to a gene: 5. The CDR3 nucleotides are TGTGCCACCAGCATGGGACAGGGGGGGATCTATGGCTACACCTTC. Translating it yields CATSMGQGGIYGYTF.

The sample holds one count of this clonotype. V gene TRBV28 combines with J gene TRBJ1-4; D possibly corresponds to TRBD1 (5 bases). Germline assignment: CDR1 MDHEN and CDR2 SYDVKM. The germline V and J ends were trimmed by 6 bases and 11 bases, with 19 bases remaining between them. The CDR3 covers 14 residues. The CDR3 sequence is CASRLPGTAAKLFF. CDR3 in DNA: TGTGCCAGCAGACTGCCTGGGACGGCGGCCAAACTGTTTTTT.

The chain employs TRBV7-2 and TRBJ1-5; TRBD1 agrees at 9 bases. This CDR3 is 15 amino acids long. The trim removed 5 bases at V and 4 bases at J, leaving 6 bases unmatched. Germline CDR1 reads SGHTA; CDR2 reads FQGNSA. The DNA of the CDR3 is TGTGCCAGCAGCCCTCCTGGGACAGGGAATCAGCCCCAGCATTTT. Translated, it gives CASSPPGTGNQPQHF.

The chain links TRBV5-1 to TRBJ1-2, with D possibly matching TRBD1 (6 bases). The CDR3 spans 15 residues. Germline V lookup: CDR1 SGHRS, CDR2 YFSETQ. Trimming left V 0 bases short and J 3 bases short, with 12 bases between. The CDR3 region is CASSLDTGRDYGYTF. In DNA, the CDR3 is TGCGCCAGCAGCTTGGACACAGGGAGGGACTATGGCTACACCTTC.

The J gene is TRBJ1-1, the V gene TRBV20-1; TRBD1 matches at 7 bases. The length of the CDR3 is 14 residues. In germline, CDR1 is DFQATT, CDR2 SNEGSKA (reference sequence). The trim removed 2 bases at V and 1 base at J, leaving 4 bases unmatched. The CDR3 sequence is CSARPGTENTEAFF. The DNA of the CDR3 is TGCAGTGCTAGACCTGGGACAGAGAACACTGAAGCTTTCTTT.